The 2 T cell receptor beta chains listed next were all sequenced from one sample in a study of T-cell memory formation after mild COVID-19. TCRdb fed the 5' RACE reads into MiXCR, producing one record per CDR3 protein. The table lists tens of thousands of distinct CDR3 sequences, around 13% of them singletons. Sequenced input: PBMCs or a T cell subset sorted from them (not recorded which). All receptors come from an adult woman who had mild COVID-19 (a few samples of this study predate the infection). Cell type and time point are not known.

This rearrangement joins TRBV5-1 to TRBJ1-2; perhaps TRBD1 as D (5 bases). V was trimmed by 2 bases and J by 3 bases, leaving 8 bases between them. This CDR3 region has 13 residues. Germline CDR1 is SGHRS and CDR2 is YFSETQ. Here the CDR3 reads CASSFRDHYGYTF. The CDR3 nucleotides read TGCGCCAGCAGCTTCAGGGACCACTATGGCTACACCTTC.

This clonotype was detected only a few times. The V call is TRBV5-1, the J call TRBJ2-7; a possible D gene is TRBD1 (5 bases). This CDR3 region has 14 residues. Germline V gene sequence: CDR1 SGHRS, CDR2 YFSETQ. Trimming removed 4 bases from V and 1 base from J, with 12 bases in between. The CDR3 here is CASSTPTASYEQYF. The CDR3 region has the DNA TGCGCCAGCAGCACCCCGACAGCATCCTACGAGCAGTACTTC.